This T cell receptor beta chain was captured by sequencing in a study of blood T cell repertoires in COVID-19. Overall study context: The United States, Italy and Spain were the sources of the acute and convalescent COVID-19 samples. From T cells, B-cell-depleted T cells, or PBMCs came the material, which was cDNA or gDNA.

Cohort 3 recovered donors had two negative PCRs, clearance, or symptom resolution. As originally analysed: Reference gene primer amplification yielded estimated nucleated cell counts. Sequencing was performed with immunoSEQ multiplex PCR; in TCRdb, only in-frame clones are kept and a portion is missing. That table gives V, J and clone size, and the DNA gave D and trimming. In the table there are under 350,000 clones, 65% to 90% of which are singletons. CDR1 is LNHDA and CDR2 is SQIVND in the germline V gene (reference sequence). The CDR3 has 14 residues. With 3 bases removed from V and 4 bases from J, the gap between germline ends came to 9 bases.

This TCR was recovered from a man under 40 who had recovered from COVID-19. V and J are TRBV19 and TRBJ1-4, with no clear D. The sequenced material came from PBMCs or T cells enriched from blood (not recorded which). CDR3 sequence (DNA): TGTGCCAGTAGTATTCTTCTCGGTAATGAAAAACTGTTTTTT. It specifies CASSILLGNEKLFF.